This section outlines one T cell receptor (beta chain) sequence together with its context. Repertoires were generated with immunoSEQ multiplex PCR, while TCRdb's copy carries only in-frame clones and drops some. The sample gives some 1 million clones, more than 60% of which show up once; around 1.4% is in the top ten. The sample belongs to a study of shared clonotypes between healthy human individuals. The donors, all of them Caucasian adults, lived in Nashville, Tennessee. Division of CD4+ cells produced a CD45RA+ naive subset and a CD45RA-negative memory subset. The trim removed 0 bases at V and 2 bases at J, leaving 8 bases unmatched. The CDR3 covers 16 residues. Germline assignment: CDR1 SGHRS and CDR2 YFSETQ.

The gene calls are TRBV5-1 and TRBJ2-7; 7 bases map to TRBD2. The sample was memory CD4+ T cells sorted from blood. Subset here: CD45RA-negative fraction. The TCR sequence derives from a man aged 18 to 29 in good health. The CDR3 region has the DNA TGCGCCAGCAGCTTGGTTGTGGGAGGGCCCCCCTACGAGCAGTACTTC. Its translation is CASSLVVGGPPYEQYF.